These 21 T cell receptor beta chains were sequenced from one sample in a study of identical twins. TCRdb passed the 5' RACE reads through MiXCR, listing each CDR3 protein once. The table records roughly 770,000 distinct CDR3 sequences, roughly 20% of them present only once. These records were also assigned to another study, of T cells expressing NK-cell markers.

Specimen: PBMCs. These TCRs come from a woman aged 18-29 years in good health.

The V and J genes are TRBV29-1 and TRBJ2-7, with D possibly being TRBD1 (6 bases). With 8 bases removed from V and 6 bases from J, the gap between germline ends came to 20 bases. This CDR3 comprises 13 residues. CDR1 and CDR2 from the germline V gene are SQVTM and ANQGSEA. The CDR3, as DNA: TGCAGCTCGGTGGGACATCGTTTGTGCGAGCAGTACTTC. Its translation: CSSVGHRLCEQYF.

A few counts support this clonotype. This chain connects TRBV7-9 to TRBJ2-5; 8 bases agree with TRBD2. J gave up 1 base and V 3 bases, and 7 bases lay outside the gene matches. The CDR3 length is 16 residues. The germline gives CDR1 SEHNR, CDR2 FQNEAQ (reference sequence). The CDR3 loop is CASSFGIAGIQETQYF. CDR3 DNA: TGTGCCAGCAGCTTTGGGATAGCGGGAATCCAAGAGACCCAGTACTTC. The variable domain in full, completed from reference TRBV7-9 and TRBJ2-5, reads DTGVSQNPRHKITKRGQNVTFRCDPISEHNRLYWYRQTLGQGPEFLTYFQNEAQLEKSRLLSDRFSAERPKGSFSTLEIQRTEQGDSAMYLCASSFGIAGIQETQYFGPGTRLLVL.

V usage is TRBV20-1 and J usage is TRBJ1-6; TRBD1 matches at 7 bases. This CDR3 has 14 residues. Per germline, CDR1 DFQATT and CDR2 SNEGSKA (reference sequence). The ends lost 0 bases at V and 9 bases at J; junction bases unmatched: 5. The CDR3 bases are TGCAGTGCTAGAGATGACAGGGATCTTTCACCCCTCCACTTT. As protein: CSARDDRDLSPLHF.

This chain uses TRBV12-3 or TRBV12-4 with TRBJ1-2; D is unresolved. The V end was cut by 3 bases, the J end by 5 bases, with 10 bases between. The CDR3 has 13 residues. CDR3 sequence reads: CASSFKQIYGYTF. CDR3 nucleotide sequence: TGTGCCAGCAGTTTTAAGCAGATTTATGGCTACACCTTC.

V and J are TRBV12-5 and TRBJ2-1; 15 bases agree with TRBD2. The CDR3 has 19 amino acids. J was trimmed by 8 bases and V by 1 base; bases with no gene match: 12. In germline, CDR1 is LGHNT, CDR2 FRNRAP. CDR3: CASGLARGWTSGGGDEQFF. The CDR3 region has the DNA TGTGCTAGTGGTTTGGCAAGGGGTTGGACTAGCGGGGGGGGCGATGAGCAGTTCTTC.

This clonotype appeared a few times. The chain recombines TRBV10-2 with TRBJ2-1; 10 positions agree with TRBD2. The ends lost 3 bases at V and 9 bases at J; junction bases unmatched: 2. Germline CDR1 WSHSY, CDR2 SAAADI. The CDR3 consists of 13 residues. DNA for the CDR3: TGCGCCAGCAGTGAACTAGCGGGATTTGAGCAGTTCTTC. Protein sequence: CASSELAGFEQFF.

The chain combines TRBV7-9 with TRBJ2-1, with a possible D match to TRBD1 (6 bases). V was pared by 1 base and J by 7 bases, with 14 bases between. Per germline, CDR1 SEHNR and CDR2 FQNEAQ (reference sequence). The CDR3 loop spans 15 amino acids. The CDR3 DNA is TGTGCCAGCAGCTTAGGCCAGGGGTATCTAAATGAGCAGTTCTTC. It encodes CASSLGQGYLNEQFF.

This clonotype was picked up a small number of times. The V call is TRBV20-1, the J call TRBJ2-7; TRBD1 might be the D (5 bases). Germline V CDR1 and CDR2: DFQATT, SNEGSKA (reference sequence). The CDR3 loop spans 14 amino acids. V gave up 3 bases and J gave up 5 bases, with 17 bases separating them. As DNA, the CDR3 is TGCAGTGCTAGTAGGGGCTCGGTGGTCCACGAGCAGTACTTC. It codes for CSASRGSVVHEQYF.

This clonotype was recorded at least ten times. V is TRBV18 and J is TRBJ2-5; TRBD1 matches at 9 bases. Looked up from germline, CDR1 is KGHSH and CDR2 is LQKENI. J was trimmed by 4 bases and V by 3 bases; bases with no gene match: 3. This CDR3 has 14 residues. CDR3 protein: CASSPTGGGETQYF. CDR3 nucleotides: TGTGCCAGCTCACCTACAGGGGGCGGAGAGACCCAGTACTTC.

This clonotype occurred a few times. V and J are TRBV5-6 and TRBJ2-7, with 8 positions matching TRBD1. J was trimmed by 7 bases and V by 2 bases; bases with no gene match: 8. This CDR3 spans 14 amino acids. Germline V gene sequence: CDR1 SGHDT, CDR2 YYEEEE. CDR3 loop: CASSFTDRVGEQYF. DNA of the CDR3: TGTGCCAGCAGCTTTACGGACAGGGTGGGGGAGCAGTACTTC.

The table lists this clonotype with a few counts. This chain joins TRBV6-5 and TRBJ2-7; D is unclear. Germline CDR1 reads MNHEY; CDR2 reads SVGAGI. The CDR3 has 13 residues. The germline V and J ends were trimmed by 4 bases and 4 bases, with 11 bases remaining between them. This chain's CDR3 is CASSSPGRYEQYF. In nucleotides, the CDR3 is TGTGCCAGCAGTTCCCCCGGACGATACGAGCAGTACTTC.

V usage is TRBV12-3 or TRBV12-4 and J usage is TRBJ2-3, with 7 bases lining up with TRBD2. V trimming: 3 bases; J trimming: 5 bases; junction bases outside the gene matches: 5. The CDR3 extends over 14 amino acids. The CDR3 loop reads CASSLASSGDTQYF. CDR3 bases: TGTGCCAGCAGTTTGGCGTCTAGCGGAGATACGCAGTATTTT.

This clonotype was observed a handful of times. The chain carries TRBV12-3 or TRBV12-4 and TRBJ2-5; D gene ambiguous. V gave up 5 bases and J gave up 3 bases, with 7 bases separating them. The length of the CDR3 is 12 residues. CDR3 sequence: CASSPYEETQYF. CDR3 bases: TGTGCCAGCAGTCCCTATGAAGAGACCCAGTACTTC.

This sequence joins TRBV2 and TRBJ2-3, with TRBD2 matching 7 bases. Trimming cost V 1 base and J 3 bases; bases outside gene matches: 4. CDR1 is SNHLY, CDR2 FYNNEI, per germline. The CDR3 is 15 amino acids. CDR3 in amino acids: CASSEGTRRTDTQYF. CDR3 in DNA: TGTGCCAGCAGTGAAGGGACTAGAAGAACAGATACGCAGTATTTT.

There are a few counts of this clonotype. The chain couples TRBV5-1 to TRBJ2-1; D is ambiguous. V lost 0 bases, J lost 15 bases, and 16 bases lay in between. This CDR3 region has 13 residues. CDR1 and CDR2 (germline): SGHRS, YFSETQ. The CDR3 here is CASSLEPSRGLFF. Here the CDR3 DNA reads TGCGCCAGCAGCTTGGAGCCCTCGCGAGGCCTGTTCTTC. Using reference TRBV5-1 and TRBJ2-1 for the parts outside the CDR3, the full variable domain is KAGVTQTPRYLIKTRGQQVTLSCSPISGHRSVSWYQQTPGQGLQFLFEYFSETQRNKGNFPGRFSGRQFSNSRSEMNVSTLELGDSALYLCASSLEPSRGLFFGPGTRLTVL.

Ten or more counts support this clonotype. CDR3: CAISESASALNEQFF. The CDR3 DNA reads TGTGCCATCAGTGAGTCGGCTAGCGCCCTCAATGAGCAGTTCTTC. This chain links TRBV10-3 with TRBJ2-1, with D tentatively TRBD2 (6 bases). The V gene lost 0 bases and the J gene lost 6 bases, with 12 bases spanning the gap. The CDR3 covers 15 residues. The V gene's germline CDR1 is ENHRY and CDR2 SYGVKD.

The chain couples TRBV10-3 to TRBJ2-7; 8 bases agree with TRBD1. V trimming: 5 bases; J trimming: 5 bases; junction bases outside the gene matches: 11. The CDR3 is 15 residues long. Germline V CDR1 and CDR2: ENHRY, SYGVKD. In nucleotides, the CDR3 is TGTGCCATCAGTCTTAAACAGGGGGGATTTAACGAGCAGTACTTC. Translated: CAISLKQGGFNEQYF.

The chain recombines TRBV7-6 with TRBJ2-1, with 14 nucleotides matching TRBD2. CDR3 length: 17 residues. In germline, CDR1 is SGHVS, CDR2 FNYEAQ. The ends lost 4 bases at V and 8 bases at J; junction bases unmatched: 10. CDR3 in amino acids: CASSSQPGLAGEYEQFF. Here the CDR3 DNA reads TGTGCCAGCAGCTCGCAACCGGGACTAGCGGGAGAGTATGAGCAGTTCTTC.

The V gene is TRBV20-1, the J gene TRBJ2-1, with D tentatively TRBD1 or TRBD2 (5 bases each). CDR3 length: 15 residues. The germline V gene has CDR1 DFQATT and CDR2 SNEGSKA (reference sequence). The V gene lost 3 bases and the J gene lost 7 bases, with 19 bases spanning the gap. The CDR3 sequence is CSASGARQWRNEQFF. The CDR3 DNA reads TGCAGTGCTAGTGGGGCGAGGCAGTGGAGGAATGAGCAGTTCTTC.

This clonotype has a handful of counts. The chain joins TRBV7-8 to TRBJ2-5; maybe TRBD1 (5 bases). CDR1 is SGHVS, CDR2 FQNEAQ, per germline. Trimming shortened V by 4 bases and J by 4 bases, and 16 bases separated the two germline ends. CDR3 size: 15 residues. The CDR3 region has the DNA TGTGCCAGCAGCTCCCAAAGGGGTGGGATAGAGACCCAGTACTTC. It yields the protein CASSSQRGGIETQYF.

The chain joins TRBV12-3 or TRBV12-4 to TRBJ2-2, with TRBD1 as a possible D gene (6 bases). CDR3 size: 13 residues. Trimming removed 6 bases at V and 6 bases at J, with 11 bases between. DNA of the CDR3: TGTGCCAGCAGGGGGACAAATTCCGGGGAGCTGTTTTTT. Protein: CASRGTNSGELFF.